The 24 T cell receptor beta chains below come from one sample, sequenced in a study of blood T cell repertoires in COVID-19. TCRdb's copy holds only in-frame clones and misses some; the assay was immunoSEQ multiplex PCR. Found here are 150,000 to 200,000 clones, around 87% of them singletons; the top ten hold roughly 2.5%. Sequenced sample: peripheral blood. The receptors come from a middle-aged man with active or convalescent COVID-19.

In the case of this clone: Other DNA sequences within the sample encode an identical CDR3. The chain has TRBV30 and TRBJ1-1; D may be TRBD1 (6 bases). In germline, CDR1 is GTSNPN, CDR2 SVGIG (reference sequence). The length of the CDR3 is 13 residues. Trimming cost V 2 bases and J 0 bases, with 7 bases left between them. CDR3 amino acids: CAWSTGLNTEAFF. In DNA, the CDR3 is TGTGCCTGGAGTACAGGGTTGAACACTGAAGCTTTCTTT.

The chain carries TRBV7-9 and TRBJ1-4; 9 bases align to TRBD1. J gave up 4 bases and V 4 bases, and 4 bases lay outside the gene matches. CDR3 length: 15 residues. CDR1 SEHNR and CDR2 FQNEAQ come from the germline V gene (reference sequence). In DNA form, the CDR3 reads TGTGCCAGCAGCTCGACAGGGGGATATAATGAAAAACTGTTTTTT. Translating gives CASSSTGGYNEKLFF.

This chain uses TRBV30 with TRBJ2-5, with TRBD2 matching 9 bases. Germline lookup yields CDR1 GTSNPN and CDR2 SVGIG (reference sequence). The CDR3 has 15 residues. V shed 4 bases and J 4 bases; nucleotides not matched to a gene: 10. In DNA form, the CDR3 reads TGTGCCTGGACTAGGGTGCTAGCGGGGATAGAGACCCAGTACTTC. The encoded protein is CAWTRVLAGIETQYF.

The chain uses TRBV5-1 and TRBJ1-1, with D uncertain. The CDR3 totals 14 residues. V was cut by 0 bases and J by 0 bases, with 6 bases left in between. Germline V lookup: CDR1 SGHRS, CDR2 YFSETQ. The CDR3 sequence: CASSLAQMNTEAFF. The CDR3 DNA is TGCGCCAGCAGCTTGGCTCAGATGAACACTGAAGCTTTCTTT.

The V gene is TRBV7-8, the J gene TRBJ1-2, with 9 bases fitting TRBD1. This CDR3 region has 15 residues. Germline V CDR1 and CDR2: SGHVS, FQNEAQ. V lost 5 bases and J lost 8; bases outside the gene matches: 12. The CDR3 reads CASSHPTPTGGGYTF. The DNA for the CDR3 is TGTGCCAGCAGCCATCCGACTCCGACAGGGGGAGGCTACACCTTC.

The chain has TRBV7-8 and TRBJ2-7; D might be TRBD1 (6 bases). CDR1 is SGHVS and CDR2 is FQNEAQ in the germline V gene. The germline V and J ends were trimmed by 1 base and 3 bases, with 13 bases remaining between them. CDR3 length equals 15 residues. The CDR3 is CASSLELGANYEQYF. DNA of the CDR3: TGTGCCAGCAGCTTAGAGTTGGGGGCGAACTACGAGCAGTACTTC.

The table lists this clone with a count of one. This chain connects TRBV19 to TRBJ1-2; 8 bases line up with TRBD1. The J segment lost 4 bases and the V segment lost 6 bases, leaving 1 base of the junction unmatched. The length of the CDR3 is 12 residues. Germline V gives CDR1 LNHDA, CDR2 SQIVND (reference sequence). Written as DNA, the CDR3 is TGTGCCAGTAGCGACAGGGGCTATGGCTACACCTTC. This encodes CASSDRGYGYTF.

This chain links TRBV6-5 with TRBJ2-1; 7 bases fit TRBD1. J was trimmed by 4 bases and V by 5 bases; bases with no gene match: 5. Germline V gene data show CDR1 as MNHEY and CDR2 as SVGAGI. This CDR3 spans 14 amino acids. Here the CDR3 reads CASSNLDRYNEQFF. The CDR3 region has the DNA TGTGCCAGCAGTAACCTGGACAGGTACAATGAGCAGTTCTTC.

The chain is built from TRBV5-1 and TRBJ1-2; D unclear. The CDR3 is 15 residues long. Germline V gene sequence: CDR1 SGHRS, CDR2 YFSETQ. V lost 1 base to trimming and J lost 4 bases, with 14 bases between them. CDR3 sequence (DNA): TGCGCCAGCAGCTTGAGTAGGCTGGGAGGCTATGGCTACACCTTC. It encodes CASSLSRLGGYGYTF.

This chain joins TRBV14 and TRBJ1-1, with D possibly TRBD1 on 5 matching bases. The CDR3 is made up of 13 amino acids. Trimming shortened V by 6 bases and J by 5 bases, and 13 bases separated the two germline ends. Germline V CDR1 and CDR2: SGHDN, FVKESK. CDR3 residues: CASRIGGGTEAFF. CDR3 nucleotides: TGTGCCAGCAGGATAGGCGGGGGAACTGAAGCTTTCTTT.

The V gene is TRBV5-1, the J gene TRBJ1-2; 7 bases map to TRBD1. Trimming took 4 bases from V and 4 from J; bases not matched to a gene: 10. CDR3 length: 15 amino acids. Per germline, CDR1 SGHRS and CDR2 YFSETQ. CDR3 loop: CASSPEGQTPYGYTF. CDR3 in DNA: TGCGCCAGCAGCCCCGAGGGACAGACCCCCTATGGCTACACCTTC.

This chain uses TRBV19 with TRBJ1-2; unclear D gene. Germline V lookup: CDR1 LNHDA, CDR2 SQIVND (reference sequence). The CDR3 loop spans 18 amino acids. The V gene lost 0 bases and the J gene lost 1 base, with 18 bases spanning the gap. The CDR3 loop is CASSIDRSMAPVNYGYTF. CDR3 nucleotide sequence: TGTGCCAGTAGTATAGATCGGAGTATGGCCCCGGTTAACTATGGCTACACCTTC.

This chain uses TRBV6-1 with TRBJ2-3; TRBD2 aligns across 11 bases. Unmatched junction bases numbered 6, after V lost 3 bases and J lost 4 bases. The CDR3 covers 16 residues. CDR1 and CDR2 from the germline V gene are MNHNS and SASEGT. DNA of the CDR3: TGTGCCAGCAGTGATTTAGCGGGGGGGCAGGCAGATACGCAGTATTTT. Translating it yields CASSDLAGGQADTQYF.

CDR3 in DNA: TGTGCCACCAGCAGGTATAGCGGGGGGGGGCATGAGCAGTTCTTC. Encoded protein: CATSRYSGGGHEQFF. The chain links TRBV15 to TRBJ2-1; 11 nucleotides align to TRBD2. This CDR3 contains 15 residues. J was trimmed by 8 bases and V by 3 bases; bases with no gene match: 6. Germline CDR1 reads LNHNV; CDR2 reads YYDKDF (reference sequence).

This chain connects TRBV5-1 to TRBJ1-4, with 10 bases aligning to TRBD1. The CDR3 spans 17 residues. Unmatched junction bases numbered 9, after V lost 4 bases and J lost 3 bases. Germline V gene data show CDR1 as SGHRS and CDR2 as YFSETQ. CDR3: CASSRGQGIFPNEKLFF. The CDR3 DNA reads as TGCGCCAGCAGCCGGGGACAGGGGATTTTTCCTAATGAAAAACTGTTTTTT.

This sequence joins TRBV2 and TRBJ1-3; 7 bases align to TRBD1. Trimming removed 8 bases from V and 4 bases from J; junction bases left unmatched: 8. This CDR3 is built from 14 residues. From germline, CDR1 is SNHLY and CDR2 FYNNEI. The CDR3 coding sequence is TGTGCCAGCCTGCCGACAGGGAGGGGAAACACCATATATTTT. Translation gives CASLPTGRGNTIYF.

CDR3 DNA: TGCGCCAGCAGCCCAACGTGGGGCCCCGAAAGCACAGATACGCAGTATTTT. Translating it yields CASSPTWGPESTDTQYF. This rearrangement joins TRBV5-1 to TRBJ2-3; D may be TRBD1 (5 bases). V lost 4 bases, J lost 0 bases, and 18 bases lay in between. CDR3 length: 17 residues. Per the germline V gene, CDR1 is SGHRS and CDR2 is YFSETQ.

The V call is TRBV6-5, the J call TRBJ1-5; D is possibly TRBD1 (5 bases). The CDR3 extends over 15 amino acids. Germline assignment: CDR1 MNHEY and CDR2 SVGAGI. Trimming removed 5 bases at V and 6 bases at J, with 17 bases between. The DNA of the CDR3 is TGTGCCAGCAGTCTCTTACTCGGGGGGAGTCAGCCCCAGCATTTT. Translation gives CASSLLLGGSQPQHF.

V and J are TRBV2 and TRBJ2-2; tentatively, D is TRBD1 (6 bases). With 6 bases removed from V and 7 bases from J, the gap between germline ends came to 18 bases. The germline V gene has CDR1 SNHLY and CDR2 FYNNEI. CDR3 length: 15 residues. The CDR3 here is CASRRNREVGGELFF. In DNA, the CDR3 is TGTGCCAGCAGAAGAAACAGGGAAGTTGGCGGGGAGCTGTTTTTT.

The rearrangement joins TRBV20-1 to TRBJ2-1; TRBD1 matches at 7 bases. Germline CDR1 is DFQATT and CDR2 is SNEGSKA (reference sequence). This CDR3 region has 17 residues. Trimming cost V 5 bases and J 0 bases; bases outside gene matches: 13. The CDR3 coding sequence is TGCAGTGCTGGTGGGGAACAGGGGCGTAGCTCCTACAATGAGCAGTTCTTC. As protein: CSAGGEQGRSSYNEQFF.

The V call is TRBV5-1, the J call TRBJ2-1; D possibly corresponds to TRBD1 (6 bases). Germline V gene data show CDR1 as SGHRS and CDR2 as YFSETQ. The CDR3 covers 15 residues. The V end lost 0 bases, the J end lost 6 bases, and 13 bases lay between the germline ends. The CDR3 loop is CASSLGRGPANEQFF. The CDR3 DNA sequence: TGCGCCAGCAGCTTGGGCAGGGGCCCGGCCAATGAGCAGTTCTTC.

This clone was recorded a few times. This chain uses TRBV18 with TRBJ1-6, with TRBD1 matching 9 bases. The J segment lost 7 bases and the V segment lost 4 bases, leaving 2 bases of the junction unmatched. The CDR3 covers 14 residues. In germline, CDR1 is KGHSH, CDR2 LQKENI. CDR3 amino acids: CASSRGQGNSPLHF. CDR3 in DNA: TGTGCCAGCTCACGGGGACAGGGCAATTCACCCCTCCACTTT.

This clone was counted only a few times. The chain carries TRBV28 and TRBJ2-7; no clear D gene. Trimming removed 2 bases at V and 5 bases at J, with 4 bases between. Germline V gene sequence: CDR1 MDHEN, CDR2 SYDVKM. This CDR3 spans 11 amino acids. The CDR3 DNA is TGTGCCAGCAGTTTAATAAACGAGCAGTACTTC. Protein: CASSLINEQYF.

J is TRBJ2-1 and V is TRBV11-2; TRBD1 is a possible D gene (6 bases). CDR3 length: 14 amino acids. The V gene lost 7 bases and the J gene lost 11 bases, with 21 bases spanning the gap. The germline V gene encodes CDR1 SGHAT and CDR2 FQNNGV. CDR3 amino acids: CASKSQSGTPKQFF. The CDR3 nucleotides are TGTGCCAGCAAATCTCAATCCGGGACACCGAAGCAGTTCTTC.